Below are 19 T cell receptor beta chains sequenced from a single sample in a study of blood T cell repertoires in COVID-19. Measured with immunoSEQ multiplex PCR; TCRdb has only the in-frame clones, and not every one. Here the sample spans under 250,000 clones, around 82% being singletons. The sequenced sample consisted of peripheral blood. The receptor source for this set is a human donor in a cohort sampled during active COVID-19.

The genes are TRBV7-2 and TRBJ1-1; TRBD1 aligns across 8 bases. Unmatched junction bases numbered 9, after V lost 5 bases and J lost 1 base. The germline V gene encodes CDR1 SGHTA and CDR2 FQGNSA. The CDR3 length is 16 residues. CDR3 loop: CASSPYGDRGNTEAFF. The CDR3, as DNA: TGTGCCAGCAGCCCGTACGGAGACAGGGGGAACACTGAAGCTTTCTTT.

The V gene is TRBV4-3, the J gene TRBJ1-1, with a tentative D call TRBD1 (5 bases). The germline V and J ends were trimmed by 1 base and 4 bases, with 13 bases remaining between them. This CDR3 has 15 residues. Germline V gene sequence: CDR1 LGHNA, CDR2 YSLEER. Written as DNA, the CDR3 is TGCGCCAGCAGCCAAGGCGGCAGGGCGTCCACTGAAGCTTTCTTT. Encoded protein: CASSQGGRASTEAFF.

The chain carries TRBV6-5 and TRBJ1-5, with 9 bases identical to TRBD1. The germline gives CDR1 MNHEY, CDR2 SVGAGI. V dropped 6 bases and J dropped 6; count of bases not matched to a gene: 9. The CDR3 has 15 residues. The CDR3 DNA is TGTGCCAGCAGCCGAACAGGGGGCGAGACTCAGCCCCAGCATTTT. Amino acids: CASSRTGGETQPQHF.

V gene TRBV19 combines with J gene TRBJ1-4; no reliable D call. CDR1 is LNHDA and CDR2 is SQIVND in the germline V gene (reference sequence). This CDR3 is built from 16 residues. V gave up 3 bases and J gave up 3 bases, with 14 bases separating them. The CDR3: CASSMGPRRANEKLFF. The CDR3 nucleotides are TGTGCCAGTAGTATGGGCCCTAGGAGGGCTAATGAAAAACTGTTTTTT.

The genes are TRBV19 and TRBJ2-1; 14 bases are a match to TRBD2. The CDR3 spans 19 residues. Germline V gives CDR1 LNHDA, CDR2 SQIVND (reference sequence). V lost 5 bases and J lost 0; bases outside the gene matches: 9. CDR3 bases: TGTGCCAGTAGTTCCCGCCTTGGGACTAGCGGGAGCTCCTACAATGAGCAGTTCTTC. Translating it yields CASSSRLGTSGSSYNEQFF.

Worth noting for this clone: A read error may account for a junction end that differs from germline. The chain carries TRBV7-2 and TRBJ2-5, with 11 bases aligning to TRBD2. The CDR3 loop spans 15 amino acids. CDR1 is SGHTA and CDR2 is FQGNSA in the germline V gene. CDR3 in DNA: TGTGCCAGCAGCCTAGCGGGGGGAAGGGAGGAGACCCAGTACTTC. Amino acids: CASSLAGGREETQYF.

The V and J genes are TRBV3-1 (or the pseudogene TRBV3-2) and TRBJ1-6; D perhaps matches TRBD1 (6 bases). This CDR3 comprises 19 residues. Trimming removed 0 bases from V and 6 bases from J, with 21 bases in between. From germline, CDR1 is LGHDT and CDR2 YNNKEL (reference sequence). CDR3: CASSQDSPGQNARNSPLHF. CDR3 DNA: TGTGCCAGCAGCCAAGATTCCCCCGGACAGAACGCTCGTAATTCACCCCTCCACTTT.

As DNA, the CDR3 is TGCGCCAGCAGCTTGTTTTCGAGGGGAGGTGAAGCTTTCTTT. Protein: CASSLFSRGGEAFF. The chain carries TRBV5-1 and TRBJ1-1; weak D call: TRBD1 (5 bases). V shed 1 base and J shed 7 bases, with 14 bases lying between them. The CDR3 is made up of 14 amino acids. Germline V gene lookup returns CDR1 SGHRS and CDR2 YFSETQ. The complete variable domain, with remaining parts taken from reference TRBV5-1 and TRBJ1-1, reads KAGVTQTPRYLIKTRGQQVTLSCSPISGHRSVSWYQQTPGQGLQFLFEYFSETQRNKGNFPGRFSGRQFSNSRSEMNVSTLELGDSALYLCASSLFSRGGEAFFGQGTRLTVV.

This rearrangement joins TRBV5-1 to TRBJ2-7; D is perhaps TRBD1 (6 bases). Germline V lookup: CDR1 SGHRS, CDR2 YFSETQ. This CDR3 has 15 amino acids. V lost 4 bases, J lost 6 bases, and 20 bases lay in between. CDR3 protein: CASSRTYRELGEQYF. In DNA, the CDR3 is TGCGCCAGCAGCAGGACATACAGGGAATTAGGCGAGCAGTACTTC.

J is TRBJ1-6 and V is TRBV5-1, with 7 bases that match TRBD1. The CDR3 is made up of 16 amino acids. The germline V gene has CDR1 SGHRS and CDR2 YFSETQ. The V and J ends lost 0 bases and 8 bases, in that order; junction bases with no gene match: 8. CDR3 protein: CASSLAVTGSDSPLHF. For the CDR3, the DNA is TGCGCCAGCAGCTTGGCCGTGACAGGGTCGGATTCACCCCTCCACTTT.

J is TRBJ1-2 and V is TRBV7-2; no clear D. V was clipped by 1 base and J by 6 bases, with 12 bases between them. CDR1 SGHTA and CDR2 FQGNSA come from the germline V gene. The CDR3 totals 14 residues. The CDR3 loop is CASSLERGMHGYTF. CDR3 DNA sequence: TGTGCCAGCAGCTTAGAGCGGGGAATGCATGGCTACACCTTC.

The V and J genes are TRBV10-3 and TRBJ2-5, with 14 nucleotides matching TRBD2. In germline, CDR1 is ENHRY, CDR2 SYGVKD. After removal of 5 bases from V and 3 bases from J, the junction contained 5 bases not matched to a gene. CDR3 length equals 16 residues. The CDR3 DNA reads TGTGCCATCAGTACCGGGACTAGCGGGAGCAAAGAGACCCAGTACTTC. Protein sequence: CAISTGTSGSKETQYF.

CDR3 amino acids: CASSPRSTNEKLFF. As DNA, the CDR3 is TGTGCCAGCTCACCCCGTTCAACTAATGAAAAACTGTTTTTT. The chain links TRBV18 to TRBJ1-4; D unresolved. Germline V CDR1 and CDR2: KGHSH, LQKENI. The CDR3 is 14 amino acids. V gave up 3 bases and J gave up 0 bases, with 5 bases separating them.

V usage is TRBV4-2 and J usage is TRBJ2-7; D is ambiguous. The CDR3 extends over 12 amino acids. Between the trimmed V and J ends, which lost 3 bases and 2 bases, there was a span of 5 bases. CDR1 and CDR2 from the germline V gene are LGHNA and YNFKEQ. The DNA of the CDR3 is TGTGCCAGCAGCCACGGAGCCTACGAGCAGTACTTC. Protein: CASSHGAYEQYF.

This clone appeared many times. The chain uses TRBV9 and TRBJ2-1; 10 nucleotides line up with TRBD2. Per the germline V gene, CDR1 is SGDLS and CDR2 is YYNGEE. V lost 4 bases to trimming and J lost 9 bases; unmatched junction nucleotides: 7. The CDR3 consists of 14 residues. The DNA of the CDR3 is TGTGCCAGCAGCCCTCCTAGCGGGAGAGGTGAGCAGTTCTTC. Translation gives CASSPPSGRGEQFF.

The chain is built from TRBV23-1 and TRBJ2-2; 11 nucleotides align to TRBD2. TRBV23-1 is labeled an ORF, and its function is uncertain. The ends lost 4 bases at V and 2 bases at J; junction bases unmatched: 15. The CDR3 has 20 residues. DNA for the CDR3: TGCGCCAGCAGTCTATTCTCCCCGGTAGGGACTAGCGGAAACACCGGGGAGCTGTTTTTT. The encoded protein is CASSLFSPVGTSGNTGELFF.

This clone was seen just once. The chain has TRBV11-3 and TRBJ1-4; possibly TRBD1 for D (5 bases). V lost 4 bases, J lost 3 bases, and 15 bases lay in between. Germline loops: CDR1 SGHNT, CDR2 YENEEA. CDR3 length equals 16 residues. The CDR3 DNA is TGTGCCAGCAGCTCGACCCGACAGATACCTAATGAAAAACTGTTTTTT. It is translated as CASSSTRQIPNEKLFF.

For the CDR3, the DNA is TGTGCCAGCAGCCAAACAGCGGGGGGCCCACGCGGGGAGCTGTTTTTT. It is translated as CASSQTAGGPRGELFF. The V gene is TRBV3-1 (or the pseudogene TRBV3-2), the J gene TRBJ2-2; TRBD2 matches at 9 bases. The CDR3 contains 16 residues. Germline trimming cut 2 bases from V and 7 bases from J; bases unmatched to any gene: 8. Looked up from germline, CDR1 is LGHDT and CDR2 is YNNKEL (reference sequence).

V and J are TRBV18 and TRBJ2-7; D not certain. The V end was cut by 3 bases, the J end by 5 bases, with 8 bases between. This CDR3 contains 12 residues. Germline V lookup: CDR1 KGHSH, CDR2 LQKENI. This chain's CDR3 is CASSPESHEQYF. CDR3 nucleotide sequence: TGTGCCAGCTCACCGGAGAGCCACGAGCAGTACTTC. The full variable domain, its missing parts supplied by reference TRBV18 and TRBJ2-7, is NAGVMQNPRHLVRRRGQEARLRCSPMKGHSHVYWYRQLPEEGLKFMVYLQKENIIDESGMPKERFSAEFPKEGPSILRIQQVVRGDSAAYFCASSPESHEQYFGPGTRLTVT.